This entry concerns a single T cell receptor beta chain. The data belong to a study of OX40 agonist ivuxolimab in advanced cancers. The table came from immunoSEQ multiplex PCR; TCRdb's copy has only in-frame clones and leaves some out. This sample has about 55,000 clones; 77% occur once, and the top ten carry 5% to 7.5%. The TCR sequence derives from an adult with an advanced solid tumor such as melanoma, head and neck, liver or kidney cancer. The sequenced sample was CD4+ or CD8+ T cells sorted from blood, obtained in a trial of the OX40 agonist ivuxolimab.

The CDR3 region has the DNA TGTGCCAGCAGCCTGGGACAGGGAAGATATGGCTACACCTTC. This codes for CASSLGQGRYGYTF. The V call is TRBV6-5, the J call TRBJ1-2; 9 bases map to TRBD1. The V gene end was trimmed by 6 bases and the J gene end by 5 bases; junction bases not matched to a gene: 7. CDR1 and CDR2 from the germline V gene are MNHEY and SVGAGI. This CDR3 has 14 amino acids.